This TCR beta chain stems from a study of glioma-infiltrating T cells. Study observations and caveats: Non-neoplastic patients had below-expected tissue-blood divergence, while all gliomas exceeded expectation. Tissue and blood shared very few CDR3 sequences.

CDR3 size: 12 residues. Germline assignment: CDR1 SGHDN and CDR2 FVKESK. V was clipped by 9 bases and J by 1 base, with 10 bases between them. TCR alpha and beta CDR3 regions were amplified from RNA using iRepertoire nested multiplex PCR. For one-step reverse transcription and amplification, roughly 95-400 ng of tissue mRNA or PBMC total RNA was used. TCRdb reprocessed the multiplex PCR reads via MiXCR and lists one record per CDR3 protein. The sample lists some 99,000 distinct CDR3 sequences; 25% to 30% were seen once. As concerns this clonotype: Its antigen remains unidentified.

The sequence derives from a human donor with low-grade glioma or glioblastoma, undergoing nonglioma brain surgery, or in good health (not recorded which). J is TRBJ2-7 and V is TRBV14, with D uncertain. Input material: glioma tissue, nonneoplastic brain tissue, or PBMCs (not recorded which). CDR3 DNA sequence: TGTGCCAGTGCTCCCCGGTCCTACGAGCAGTACTTC. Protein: CASAPRSYEQYF.